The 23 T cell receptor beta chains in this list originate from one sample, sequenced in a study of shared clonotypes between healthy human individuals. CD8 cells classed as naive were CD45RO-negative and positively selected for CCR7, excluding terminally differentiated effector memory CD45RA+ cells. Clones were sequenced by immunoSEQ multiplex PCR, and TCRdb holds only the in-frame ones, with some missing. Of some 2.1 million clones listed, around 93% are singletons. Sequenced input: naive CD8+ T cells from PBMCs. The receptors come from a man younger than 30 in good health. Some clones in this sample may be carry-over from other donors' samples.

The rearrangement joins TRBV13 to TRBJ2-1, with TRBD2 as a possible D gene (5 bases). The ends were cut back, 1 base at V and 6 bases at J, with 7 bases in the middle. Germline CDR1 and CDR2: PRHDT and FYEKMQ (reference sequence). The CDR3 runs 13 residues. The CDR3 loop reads CASSLDRGNEQFF. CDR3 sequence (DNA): TGTGCCAGCAGCTTAGACCGGGGCAATGAGCAGTTCTTC.

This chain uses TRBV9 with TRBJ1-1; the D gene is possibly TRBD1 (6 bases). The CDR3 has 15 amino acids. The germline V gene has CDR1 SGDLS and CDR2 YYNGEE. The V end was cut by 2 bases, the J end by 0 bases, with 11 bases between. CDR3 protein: CASSVDRSLNTEAFF. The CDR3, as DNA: TGTGCCAGCAGCGTTGACAGGTCCTTGAACACTGAAGCTTTCTTT.

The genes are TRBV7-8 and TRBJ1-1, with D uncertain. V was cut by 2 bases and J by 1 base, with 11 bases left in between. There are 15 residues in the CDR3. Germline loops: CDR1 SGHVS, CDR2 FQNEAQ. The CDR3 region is CASSLSRGANTEAFF. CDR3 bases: TGTGCCAGCAGCTTATCGCGGGGAGCGAACACTGAAGCTTTCTTT.

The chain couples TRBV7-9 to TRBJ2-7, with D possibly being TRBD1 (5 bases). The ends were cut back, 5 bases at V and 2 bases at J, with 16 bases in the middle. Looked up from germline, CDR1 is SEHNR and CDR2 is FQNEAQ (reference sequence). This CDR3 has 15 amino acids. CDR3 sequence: CASSPGPTATYEQYF. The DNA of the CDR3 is TGTGCCAGCAGCCCCGGACCGACAGCTACCTACGAGCAGTACTTC.

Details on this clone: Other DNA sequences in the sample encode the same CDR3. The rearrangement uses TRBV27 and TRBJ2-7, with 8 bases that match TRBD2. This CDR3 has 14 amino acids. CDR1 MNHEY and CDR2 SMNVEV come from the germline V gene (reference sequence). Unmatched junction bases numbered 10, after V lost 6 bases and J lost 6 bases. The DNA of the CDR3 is TGTGCCAGCAGCCCCGGGGGGGGCCCTGGCGAGCAGTACTTC. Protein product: CASSPGGGPGEQYF.

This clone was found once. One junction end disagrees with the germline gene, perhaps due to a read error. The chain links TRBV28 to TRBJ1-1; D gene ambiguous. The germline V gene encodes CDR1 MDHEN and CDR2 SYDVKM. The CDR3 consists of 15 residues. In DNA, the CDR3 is TGTGCCAGCAGTTTACCCCAGGACCTGAAGACTGAAGCTTTCTTT. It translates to CASSLPQDLKTEAFF. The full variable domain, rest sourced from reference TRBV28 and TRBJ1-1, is DVKVTQSSRYLVKRTGEKVFLECVQDMDHENMFWYRQDPGLGLRLIYFSYDVKMKEKGDIPEGYSVSREKKERFSLILESASTNQTSMYLCASSLPQDLKTEAFFGQGTRLTVV.

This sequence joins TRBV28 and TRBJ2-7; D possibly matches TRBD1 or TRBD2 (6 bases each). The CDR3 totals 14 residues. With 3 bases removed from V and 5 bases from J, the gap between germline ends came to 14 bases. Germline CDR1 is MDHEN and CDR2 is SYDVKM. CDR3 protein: CASSFRGRGNEQYF. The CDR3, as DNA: TGTGCCAGCAGTTTCCGGGGGCGCGGGAACGAGCAGTACTTC.

CDR3 protein: CASSKGPSSYNEQFF. CDR3 sequence (DNA): TGTGCCAGCAGCAAAGGACCGAGCTCCTACAATGAGCAGTTCTTC. The V gene is TRBV7-9, the J gene TRBJ2-1; D uncertain. The CDR3 loop spans 15 amino acids. Trimming took 5 bases from V and 0 from J, leaving 11 bases between them. Germline V gives CDR1 SEHNR, CDR2 FQNEAQ (reference sequence).

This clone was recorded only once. CDR3 sequence reads: CASSEVVSGSRDTQYF. In DNA form, the CDR3 reads TGTGCCAGCAGTGAGGTGGTTAGCGGGAGTAGAGATACGCAGTATTTT. The chain joins TRBV2 to TRBJ2-3; 9 bases map to TRBD2. This CDR3 has 16 amino acids. With V trimmed by 3 bases and J by 5 bases, 9 bases remained unmatched. Germline V CDR1 and CDR2: SNHLY, FYNNEI.

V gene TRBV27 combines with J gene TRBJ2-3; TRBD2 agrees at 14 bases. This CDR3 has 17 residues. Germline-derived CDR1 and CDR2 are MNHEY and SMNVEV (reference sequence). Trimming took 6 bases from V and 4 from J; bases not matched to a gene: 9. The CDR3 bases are TGTGCCAGCAGACGAACCGGGACTAGCGGGAGTCCAGATACGCAGTATTTT. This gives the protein CASRRTGTSGSPDTQYF.

DNA for the CDR3: TGTGCCAGCAGCATTCTCAGGGCCGGAGCGGAGACCCAGTACTTC. It specifies CASSILRAGAETQYF. The rearrangement uses TRBV11-2 and TRBJ2-5; D is perhaps TRBD1 (5 bases). Trimming pared 5 bases from V and 5 bases from J, leaving 18 bases between. Germline V gene data show CDR1 as SGHAT and CDR2 as FQNNGV. The CDR3 length is 15 residues.

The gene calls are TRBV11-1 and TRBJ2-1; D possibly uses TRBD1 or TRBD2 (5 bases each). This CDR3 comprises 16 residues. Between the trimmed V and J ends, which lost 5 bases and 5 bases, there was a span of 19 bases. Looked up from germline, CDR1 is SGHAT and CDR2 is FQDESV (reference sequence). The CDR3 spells CASSLRWDRRDNEQFF. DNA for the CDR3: TGTGCCAGCAGCCTTCGATGGGACCGCAGAGACAATGAGCAGTTCTTC.

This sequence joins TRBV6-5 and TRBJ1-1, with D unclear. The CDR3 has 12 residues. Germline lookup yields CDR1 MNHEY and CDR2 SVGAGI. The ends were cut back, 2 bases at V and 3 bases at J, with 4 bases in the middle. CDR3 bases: TGTGCCAGCAGTTACGATGACACTGAAGCTTTCTTT. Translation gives CASSYDDTEAFF.

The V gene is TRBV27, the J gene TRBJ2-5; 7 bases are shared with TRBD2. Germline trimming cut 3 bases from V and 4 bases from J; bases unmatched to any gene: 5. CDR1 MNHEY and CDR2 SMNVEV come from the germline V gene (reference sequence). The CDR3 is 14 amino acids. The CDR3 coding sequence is TGTGCCAGCAGTTTTACGGGAGGAGTAGAGACCCAGTACTTC. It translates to CASSFTGGVETQYF.

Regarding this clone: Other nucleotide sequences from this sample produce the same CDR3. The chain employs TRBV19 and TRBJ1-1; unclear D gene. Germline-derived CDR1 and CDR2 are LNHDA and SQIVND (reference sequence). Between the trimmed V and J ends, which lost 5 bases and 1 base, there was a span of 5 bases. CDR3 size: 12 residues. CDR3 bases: TGTGCCAGTAGTTTGGGGAACACTGAAGCTTTCTTT. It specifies CASSLGNTEAFF.

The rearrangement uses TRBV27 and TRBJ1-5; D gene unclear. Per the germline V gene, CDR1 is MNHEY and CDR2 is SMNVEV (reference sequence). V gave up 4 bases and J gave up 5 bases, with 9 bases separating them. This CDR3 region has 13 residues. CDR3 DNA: TGTGCCAGCAGTTGGGTACAAGATCAGCCCCAGCATTTT. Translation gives CASSWVQDQPQHF.

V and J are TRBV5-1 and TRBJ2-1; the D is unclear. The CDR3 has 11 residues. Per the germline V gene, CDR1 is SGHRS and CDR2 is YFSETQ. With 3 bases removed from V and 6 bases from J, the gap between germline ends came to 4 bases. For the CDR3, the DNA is TGCGCCAGCAGCTGGGTCAATGAGCAGTTCTTC. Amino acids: CASSWVNEQFF.

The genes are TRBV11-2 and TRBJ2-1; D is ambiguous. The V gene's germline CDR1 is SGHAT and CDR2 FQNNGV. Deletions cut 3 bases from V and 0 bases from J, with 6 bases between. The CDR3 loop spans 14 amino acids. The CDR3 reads CASSFVSSYNEQFF. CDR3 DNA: TGTGCCAGCAGCTTTGTCTCCTCCTACAATGAGCAGTTCTTC. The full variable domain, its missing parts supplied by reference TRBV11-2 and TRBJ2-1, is EAGVAQSPRYKIIEKRQSVAFWCNPISGHATLYWYQQILGQGPKLLIQFQNNGVVDDSQLPKDRFSAERLKGVDSTLKIQPAKLEDSAVYLCASSFVSSYNEQFFGPGTRLTVL.

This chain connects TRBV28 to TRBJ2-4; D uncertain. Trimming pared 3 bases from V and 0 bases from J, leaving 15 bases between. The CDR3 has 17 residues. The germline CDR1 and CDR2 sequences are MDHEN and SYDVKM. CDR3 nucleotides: TGTGCCAGCAGTTTTCACGGACGCTATCTAGCCAAAAACATTCAGTACTTC. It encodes CASSFHGRYLAKNIQYF.

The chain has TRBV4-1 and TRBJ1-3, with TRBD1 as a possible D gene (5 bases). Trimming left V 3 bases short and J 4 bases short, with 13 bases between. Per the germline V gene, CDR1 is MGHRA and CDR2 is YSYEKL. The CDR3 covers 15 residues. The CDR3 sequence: CASSHPRDGGNTIYF. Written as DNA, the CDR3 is TGCGCCAGCAGCCACCCCAGGGACGGGGGAAACACCATATATTTT.

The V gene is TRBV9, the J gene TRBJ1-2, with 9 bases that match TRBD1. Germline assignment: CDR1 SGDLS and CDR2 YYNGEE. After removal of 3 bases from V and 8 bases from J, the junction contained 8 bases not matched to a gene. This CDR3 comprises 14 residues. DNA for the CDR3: TGTGCCAGCAGCGGGGGACAGGGCTTACCGGGCTACACCTTC. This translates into CASSGGQGLPGYTF. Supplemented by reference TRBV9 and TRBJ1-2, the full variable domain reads DSGVTQTPKHLITATGQRVTLRCSPRSGDLSVYWYQQSLDQGLQFLIQYYNGEERAKGNILERFSAQQFPDLHSELNLSSLELGDSALYFCASSGGQGLPGYTFGSGTRLTVV.

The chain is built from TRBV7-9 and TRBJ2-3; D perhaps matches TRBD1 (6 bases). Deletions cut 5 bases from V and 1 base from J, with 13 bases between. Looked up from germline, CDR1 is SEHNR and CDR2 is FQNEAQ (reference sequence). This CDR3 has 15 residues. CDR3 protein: CASSTREGGTDTQYF. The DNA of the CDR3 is TGTGCCAGCAGCACTCGTGAGGGGGGCACAGATACGCAGTATTTT.

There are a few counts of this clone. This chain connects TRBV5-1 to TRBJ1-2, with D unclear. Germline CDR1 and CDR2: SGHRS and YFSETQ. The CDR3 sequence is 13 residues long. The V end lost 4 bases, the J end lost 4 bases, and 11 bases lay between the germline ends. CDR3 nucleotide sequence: TGCGCCAGCAGCGGAATTCTCCCCTATGGCTACACCTTC. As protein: CASSGILPYGYTF.